This is a list of T cell receptor beta chains from one sample in a study of shared clonotypes between healthy human individuals. The table came from immunoSEQ multiplex PCR; TCRdb's copy has only in-frame clones and leaves some out. The sample lists under 850,000 clones, more than 85% seen once, with 20% to 30% in the top ten. The sample taken for sequencing was naive CD8+ T cells sorted from blood. Receptor source: a man aged 30-40 years in good health. Each CDR3 is given with its conserved first and last residue. The D gene is left open where the match is weak. Clone size appears in some rows only: once, few, many, or a class for an expanded clone.

cdr3_aa: CASSSTGGGSPLHF
cdr3_nt: TGTGCCAGCAGCTCCACAGGGGGCGGCTCACCCCTCCACTTT
d_call: TRBD1
v_call: TRBV7-6
j_call: TRBJ1-6
clone_size: .

cdr3_aa: CASSYQETQYF
cdr3_nt: TGTGCCAGCAGCTACCAAGAGACCCAGTACTTC
d_call: .
v_call: TRBV7-9
j_call: TRBJ2-5
clone_size: few

cdr3_aa: CASSPRQGNQPQHF
cdr3_nt: TGTGCCAGCAGTCCGAGACAGGGCAATCAGCCCCAGCATTTT
d_call: .
v_call: TRBV27
j_call: TRBJ1-5
clone_size: .

cdr3_aa: CASSPRRIDATNEKLFF
cdr3_nt: TGTGCCAGCAGCCCACGGAGAATAGATGCAACTAATGAAAAACTGTTTTTT
d_call: .
v_call: TRBV11-2
j_call: TRBJ1-4
clone_size: .

cdr3_aa: CASSSRTGEDPDTQYF
cdr3_nt: TGTGCCAGCAGCTCCCGGACAGGGGAGGATCCAGATACGCAGTATTTT
d_call: TRBD1
v_call: TRBV13
j_call: TRBJ2-3
clone_size: .

cdr3_aa: CASTPKGLAGVNEQFF
cdr3_nt: TGTGCCAGTACCCCTAAGGGACTAGCGGGGGTAAATGAGCAGTTCTTC
d_call: TRBD2
v_call: TRBV19
j_call: TRBJ2-1
clone_size: once

cdr3_aa: CASSLDFGAAGANVLTF
cdr3_nt: TGTGCCAGCAGCTTAGATTTCGGGGCCGCTGGGGCCAACGTCCTGACTTTC
d_call: .
v_call: TRBV7-9
j_call: TRBJ2-6
clone_size: .

cdr3_aa: CASSQESEGAYEQYF
cdr3_nt: TGCGCCAGCAGCCAAGAGAGCGAGGGGGCCTACGAGCAGTACTTC
d_call: .
v_call: TRBV4-1
j_call: TRBJ2-7
clone_size: .

cdr3_aa: CASSIIGGQGSTGELFF
cdr3_nt: TGTGCCAGCAGCATAATAGGGGGACAGGGTAGTACCGGGGAGCTGTTTTTT
d_call: TRBD1
v_call: TRBV7-8
j_call: TRBJ2-2
clone_size: .

cdr3_aa: CASSDETGRETQYF
cdr3_nt: TGTGCCAGCAGCGACGAGACAGGGCGAGAGACCCAGTACTTC
d_call: TRBD1
v_call: TRBV5-6
j_call: TRBJ2-5
clone_size: .

cdr3_aa: CASTRISGNEQFF
cdr3_nt: TGTGCCAGCACCCGAATATCAGGTAATGAGCAGTTCTTC
d_call: .
v_call: TRBV6-1
j_call: TRBJ2-1
clone_size: .

cdr3_aa: CSVVKGISKYSTDTQYF
cdr3_nt: TGCAGCGTTGTGAAGGGGATATCTAAATATAGCACAGATACGCAGTATTTT
d_call: .
v_call: TRBV29-1
j_call: TRBJ2-3
clone_size: .

cdr3_aa: CASSLRTDNEAFF
cdr3_nt: TGTGCCAGCAGTCTACGGACGGATAATGAAGCTTTCTTT
d_call: .
v_call: TRBV27
j_call: TRBJ1-1
clone_size: once

cdr3_aa: CSVEEYSSGSSYEQYF
cdr3_nt: TGCAGCGTTGAAGAATACAGTAGCGGGAGCTCCTACGAGCAGTACTTC
d_call: TRBD2
v_call: TRBV29-1
j_call: TRBJ2-7
clone_size: few

cdr3_aa: CASLSTGRPQPQHF
cdr3_nt: TGTGCCAGCCTTTCGACAGGGCGGCCTCAGCCCCAGCATTTT
d_call: TRBD1
v_call: TRBV6-5
j_call: TRBJ1-5
clone_size: .

cdr3_aa: CASSLAPPRDSYNEQFF
cdr3_nt: TGTGCCAGCAGCTTAGCCCCTCCCCGGGACTCCTACAATGAGCAGTTCTTC
d_call: .
v_call: TRBV11-2
j_call: TRBJ2-1
clone_size: .

cdr3_aa: CAIRKTGTGVTDTQYF
cdr3_nt: TGTGCCATCAGGAAAACCGGGACAGGGGTAACAGATACGCAGTATTTT
d_call: TRBD1
v_call: TRBV10-3
j_call: TRBJ2-3
clone_size: .

cdr3_aa: CASSAGVKNTGELFF
cdr3_nt: TGTGCCAGCAGTGCAGGGGTAAAGAACACCGGGGAGCTGTTTTTT
d_call: .
v_call: TRBV2
j_call: TRBJ2-2
clone_size: .

cdr3_aa: CASSAPRGLASYEQYF
cdr3_nt: TGTGCCAGCAGTGCCCCCCGGGGACTAGCCTCTTACGAGCAGTACTTC
d_call: TRBD2
v_call: TRBV6-1
j_call: TRBJ2-7
clone_size: .

cdr3_aa: CASSLRFAGRGGNEQFF
cdr3_nt: TGTGCCAGCAGCTTGAGATTCGCGGGACGGGGCGGCAATGAGCAGTTCTTC
d_call: .
v_call: TRBV11-2
j_call: TRBJ2-1
clone_size: .

cdr3_aa: CASSSLGTGSYGYTF
cdr3_nt: TGTGCCAGCAGCTCCCTAGGGACAGGGAGTTATGGCTACACCTTC
d_call: TRBD1
v_call: TRBV11-2
j_call: TRBJ1-2
clone_size: .

cdr3_aa: CASSLSKTLRGDTQYF
cdr3_nt: TGTGCCAGCAGCTTATCAAAGACCCTCCGGGGTGATACGCAGTATTTT
d_call: .
v_call: TRBV7-9
j_call: TRBJ2-3
clone_size: once

cdr3_aa: CASSSTLDRYLYEQYF
cdr3_nt: TGTGCCAGCAGCTCAACACTGGACAGGTACCTATACGAGCAGTACTTC
d_call: TRBD1
v_call: TRBV7-9
j_call: TRBJ2-7
clone_size: .

cdr3_aa: CSVAGPFPDTQYF
cdr3_nt: TGCAGCGTAGCGGGACCGTTCCCAGATACGCAGTATTTT
d_call: TRBD2
v_call: TRBV29-1
j_call: TRBJ2-3
clone_size: .

cdr3_aa: CASSIGTGDTDTQYF
cdr3_nt: TGTGCCAGCAGCATAGGGACAGGGGACACAGATACGCAGTATTTT
d_call: TRBD1
v_call: TRBV7-8
j_call: TRBJ2-3
clone_size: .

cdr3_aa: CASSQIQGAQEQYF
cdr3_nt: TGCGCCAGCAGCCAAATACAGGGGGCGCAAGAGCAGTACTTC
d_call: TRBD1
v_call: TRBV4-1
j_call: TRBJ2-7
clone_size: .

cdr3_aa: CASSDTGRYTDTQYF
cdr3_nt: TGTGCCAGCAGCGACACCGGACGGTACACAGATACGCAGTATTTT
d_call: .
v_call: TRBV9
j_call: TRBJ2-3
clone_size: .

cdr3_aa: CASSVPGTSGPWDEQYF
cdr3_nt: TGTGCCAGCAGCGTTCCCGGGACTAGCGGGCCCTGGGACGAGCAGTACTTC
d_call: TRBD2
v_call: TRBV7-9
j_call: TRBJ2-7
clone_size: .

cdr3_aa: CASTRTGANEQYF
cdr3_nt: TGTGCCAGCACCCGGACAGGAGCTAACGAGCAGTACTTC
d_call: TRBD1
v_call: TRBV27
j_call: TRBJ2-7
clone_size: .

cdr3_aa: CASSPLTSGTYNEQFF
cdr3_nt: TGTGCCAGCAGCCCGCTGACTAGCGGGACCTACAATGAGCAGTTCTTC
d_call: TRBD2
v_call: TRBV7-8
j_call: TRBJ2-1
clone_size: .

cdr3_aa: CASSVGLEAWGEQFF
cdr3_nt: TGTGCCAGCAGCGTCGGACTAGAGGCGTGGGGTGAGCAGTTCTTC
d_call: TRBD2
v_call: TRBV9
j_call: TRBJ2-1
clone_size: .

cdr3_aa: CASSLKTRGTEAFF
cdr3_nt: TGTGCCAGCAGCTTAAAAACCAGGGGCACTGAAGCTTTCTTT
d_call: .
v_call: TRBV7-6
j_call: TRBJ1-1
clone_size: .

cdr3_aa: CASSQGSGSLGTDTQYF
cdr3_nt: TGCGCCAGCAGCCAAGGAAGCGGGAGTTTGGGCACAGATACGCAGTATTTT
d_call: TRBD2
v_call: TRBV4-3
j_call: TRBJ2-3
clone_size: .

cdr3_aa: CASSMMEGLNTEAFF
cdr3_nt: TGTGCCAGTAGTATGATGGAGGGCTTGAACACTGAAGCTTTCTTT
d_call: .
v_call: TRBV19
j_call: TRBJ1-1
clone_size: .

cdr3_aa: CASSPTLAGGRDTQYF
cdr3_nt: TGTGCCAGCAGCCCTACCCTAGCGGGAGGGCGAGATACGCAGTATTTT
d_call: TRBD2
v_call: TRBV7-2
j_call: TRBJ2-3
clone_size: .

cdr3_aa: CASSYSGQETQYF
cdr3_nt: TGTGCCAGCAGTTACTCTGGGCAAGAGACCCAGTACTTC
d_call: .
v_call: TRBV6-5
j_call: TRBJ2-5
clone_size: .

cdr3_aa: CASSSPYEQYF
cdr3_nt: TGTGCCAGCAGTTCGCCCTACGAGCAGTACTTC
d_call: .
v_call: TRBV28
j_call: TRBJ2-7
clone_size: few

cdr3_aa: CASSLGLAGGNEQFF
cdr3_nt: TGTGCCAGCAGCTTAGGGCTAGCGGGAGGCAATGAGCAGTTCTTC
d_call: TRBD2
v_call: TRBV7-9
j_call: TRBJ2-1
clone_size: .

cdr3_aa: CASSPPMGTEAFF
cdr3_nt: TGTGCCAGCAGCCCCCCCATGGGCACTGAAGCTTTCTTT
d_call: .
v_call: TRBV11-2
j_call: TRBJ1-1
clone_size: .

cdr3_aa: CASSPRRDRVTPRSYEQYF
cdr3_nt: TGTGCCAGTAGTCCAAGGCGGGACAGGGTAACTCCTAGGTCCTACGAGCAGTACTTC
d_call: TRBD1
v_call: TRBV19
j_call: TRBJ2-7
clone_size: once

cdr3_aa: CASSPPQFNYGYTF
cdr3_nt: TGTGCCAGCTCACCACCGCAGTTTAACTATGGCTACACCTTC
d_call: .
v_call: TRBV18
j_call: TRBJ1-2
clone_size: .

cdr3_aa: CASRDMGDTWLGTGELFF
cdr3_nt: TGTGCCAGCCGGGACATGGGGGATACGTGGTTAGGCACCGGGGAGCTGTTTTTT
d_call: .
v_call: TRBV28
j_call: TRBJ2-2
clone_size: .

cdr3_aa: CASSYRQGNEQYF
cdr3_nt: TGTGCCAGCAGCTACCGACAGGGGAACGAGCAGTACTTC
d_call: TRBD1
v_call: TRBV7-9
j_call: TRBJ2-7
clone_size: .

cdr3_aa: CASGRGGRTDTQYF
cdr3_nt: TGTGCCAGCGGTCGAGGGGGAAGGACAGATACGCAGTATTTT
d_call: .
v_call: TRBV9
j_call: TRBJ2-3
clone_size: .

cdr3_aa: CASSLASGSRDEQFF
cdr3_nt: TGTGCCAGCAGCTTGGCTAGCGGGAGTAGGGATGAGCAGTTCTTC
d_call: TRBD2
v_call: TRBV7-9
j_call: TRBJ2-1
clone_size: once

cdr3_aa: CASSLNPWGGAFYEQYF
cdr3_nt: TGTGCCAGCAGTTTGAACCCCTGGGGGGGGGCTTTCTACGAGCAGTACTTC
d_call: .
v_call: TRBV27
j_call: TRBJ2-7
clone_size: once

cdr3_aa: CASSLSGQGIYGYTF
cdr3_nt: TGTGCCAGCAGCTTATCGGGACAGGGGATTTATGGCTACACCTTC
d_call: TRBD1
v_call: TRBV7-9
j_call: TRBJ1-2
clone_size: .

cdr3_aa: CASRLQGILGYTF
cdr3_nt: TGTGCCAGTAGGTTACAGGGGATACTGGGCTACACCTTC
d_call: TRBD1
v_call: TRBV19
j_call: TRBJ1-2
clone_size: .

cdr3_aa: CASLLNTGELFF
cdr3_nt: TGTGCCAGTCTCCTGAACACCGGGGAGCTGTTTTTT
d_call: .
v_call: TRBV4-2
j_call: TRBJ2-2
clone_size: few